This T cell receptor (beta chain) was recovered during a study of CD8+CD57+ T cells in acquired aplastic anemia. Study information: The DNA of sorted CD4+ and CD8+ cells averaged roughly 3.2 ug.

Researchers used genomic DNA as the template to profile TCR beta VDJ and CDR3. TCRdb analysed the reads with MiXCR anew, one entry per CDR3 protein. The sample carries 200,000 to 250,000 distinct CDR3 sequences, over 55% recorded once. On this clonotype: Its antigen remains unknown.

The sequenced patients had an expansion of CD8+CD57+ cells seen by flow cytometry. Whole-study findings and limits: Between the patient and control groups, CD8+ Simpson's diversity did not differ significantly. Patients and controls turned out to have twenty-nine CD8+ CDR3 sequences in common.

Germline loops: CDR1 MGHDK, CDR2 SYGVNS. The CDR3 extends over 12 amino acids. Trimming shortened V by 4 bases and J by 4 bases, and 8 bases separated the two germline ends. Sequences were obtained from sorted CD4+, CD8+, or CD8+CD57+ T cells (not recorded which) from PBMCs. The rearrangement uses TRBV25-1 and TRBJ2-7; D call uncertain. This sequence originates from a human donor with aplastic anemia. The CDR3 DNA reads TGTGCCAGCAGTGGGCAGGCTTACGAGCAGTACTTC. This codes for CASSGQAYEQYF.